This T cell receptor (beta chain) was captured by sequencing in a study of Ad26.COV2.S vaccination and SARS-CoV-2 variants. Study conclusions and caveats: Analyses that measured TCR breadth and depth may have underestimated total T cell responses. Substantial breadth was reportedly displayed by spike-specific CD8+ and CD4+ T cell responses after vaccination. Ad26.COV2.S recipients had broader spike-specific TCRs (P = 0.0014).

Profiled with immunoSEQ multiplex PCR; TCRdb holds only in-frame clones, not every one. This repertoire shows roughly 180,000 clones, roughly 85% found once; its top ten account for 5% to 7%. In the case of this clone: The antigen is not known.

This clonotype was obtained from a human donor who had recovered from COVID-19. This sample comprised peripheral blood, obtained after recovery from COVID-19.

The CDR3: CASSSDRNNEKLFF. The CDR3 DNA follows: TGTGCCAGCAGCTCCGACAGGAATAATGAAAAACTGTTTTTT. The chain recombines TRBV5-6 with TRBJ1-4; D perhaps matches TRBD1 (6 bases). Looked up from germline, CDR1 is SGHDT and CDR2 is YYEEEE. Between the trimmed V and J ends, which lost 3 bases and 4 bases, there was a span of 10 bases. This CDR3 contains 14 residues.